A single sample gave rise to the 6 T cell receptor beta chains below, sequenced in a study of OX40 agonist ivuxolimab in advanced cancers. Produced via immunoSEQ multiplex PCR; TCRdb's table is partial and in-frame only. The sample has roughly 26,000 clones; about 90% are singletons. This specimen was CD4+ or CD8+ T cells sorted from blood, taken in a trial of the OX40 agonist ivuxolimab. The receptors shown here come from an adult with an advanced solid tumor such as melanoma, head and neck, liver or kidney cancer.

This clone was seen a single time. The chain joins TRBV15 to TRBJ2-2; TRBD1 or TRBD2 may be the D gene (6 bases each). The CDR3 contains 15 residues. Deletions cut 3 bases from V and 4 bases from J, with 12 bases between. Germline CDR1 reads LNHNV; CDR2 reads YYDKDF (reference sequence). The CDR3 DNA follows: TGTGCCACCAGCAGGCCCGGAGGGGGCACCGGGGAGCTGTTTTTT. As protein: CATSRPGGGTGELFF. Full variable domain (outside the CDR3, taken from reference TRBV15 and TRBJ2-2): DAMVIQNPRYQVTQFGKPVTLSCSQTLNHNVMYWYQQKSSQAPKLLFHYYDKDFNNEADTPDNFQSRRPNTSFCFLDIRSPGLGDTAMYLCATSRPGGGTGELFFGEGSRLTVL.

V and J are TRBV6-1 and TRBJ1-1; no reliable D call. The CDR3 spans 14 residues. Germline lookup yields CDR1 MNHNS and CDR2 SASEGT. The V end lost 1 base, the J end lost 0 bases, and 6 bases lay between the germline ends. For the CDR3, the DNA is TGTGCCAGCAGTGAAGAATACGTGAACACTGAAGCTTTCTTT. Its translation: CASSEEYVNTEAFF.

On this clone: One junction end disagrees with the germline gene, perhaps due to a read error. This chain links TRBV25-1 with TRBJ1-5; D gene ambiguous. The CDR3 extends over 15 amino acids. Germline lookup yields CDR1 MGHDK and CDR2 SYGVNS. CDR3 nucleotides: TGTGCCAGCAGCGAATCGGGCTATAGCAATCAGCCCCAGCATTTT. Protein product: CASSESGYSNQPQHF. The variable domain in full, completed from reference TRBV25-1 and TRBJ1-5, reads EADIYQTPRYLVIGTGKKITLECSQTMGHDKMYWYQQDPGMELHLIHYSYGVNSTEKGDLSSESTVSRIRTEHFPLTLESARPSHTSQYLCASSESGYSNQPQHFGDGTRLSIL.

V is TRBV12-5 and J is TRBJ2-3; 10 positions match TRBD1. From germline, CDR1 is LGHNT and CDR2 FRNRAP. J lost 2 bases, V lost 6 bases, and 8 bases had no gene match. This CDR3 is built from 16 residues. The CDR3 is CASGTGTGAYTDTQYF. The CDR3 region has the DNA TGTGCTAGTGGCACCGGGACAGGGGCCTACACAGATACGCAGTATTTT.

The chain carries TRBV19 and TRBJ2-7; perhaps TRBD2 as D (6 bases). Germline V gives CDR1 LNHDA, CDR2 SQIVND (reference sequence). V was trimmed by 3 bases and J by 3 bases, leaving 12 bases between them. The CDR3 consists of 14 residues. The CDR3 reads CASSISGDNYEQYF. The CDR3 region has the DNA TGTGCCAGTAGTATCTCGGGAGATAACTACGAGCAGTACTTC.

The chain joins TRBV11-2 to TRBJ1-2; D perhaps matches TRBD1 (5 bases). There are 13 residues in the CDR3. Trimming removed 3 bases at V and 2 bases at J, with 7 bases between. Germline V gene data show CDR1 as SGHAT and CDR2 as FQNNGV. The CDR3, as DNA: TGTGCCAGCAGCTTTGGGGGGAACTATGGCTACACCTTC. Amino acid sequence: CASSFGGNYGYTF.